These 5 T cell receptor beta chains were sequenced from one sample in a study of cytomegalovirus exposure and HLA in healthy donors (TCRdb year 2017). The library was produced with the immunoSEQ multiplex PCR assay. For the multiplex PCR, a mixture combining 60 forward primers for TCR Vbeta segments and 13 reverse primers for TCR Jbeta segments was used. The immuneACCESS repertoire file appears here via TCRdb, limited to in-frame rearrangements. These files lack a portion of the clones; in checked studies, under half of the deficit traces to unresolved V genes, and the cause of the others is not known. This sample holds about 150,000 clones; around 68% were observed only once. The top ten hold 10% of the sample. The sequenced sample consisted of PBMCs. These receptor sequences come from a man aged 25-40 years in good health and CMV-seropositive.

The chain carries TRBV6-1 and TRBJ1-2; possibly TRBD1 for D (6 bases). This CDR3 has 12 amino acids. V gave up 8 bases and J gave up 5 bases, with 12 bases separating them. Germline CDR1 and CDR2: MNHNS and SASEGT. For the CDR3, the DNA is TGTGCCAGCGGGGGCCAGATATATGGCTACACCTTC. This gives the protein CASGGQIYGYTF.

The V call is TRBV5-1, the J call TRBJ2-3, with 14 nucleotides matching TRBD2. Germline trimming cut 3 bases from V and 1 base from J; bases unmatched to any gene: 22. CDR3 length: 23 amino acids. CDR1 is SGHRS, CDR2 YFSETQ, per germline. The CDR3 sequence: CASSWGSASGTSGSIWGTDTQYF. CDR3 sequence (DNA): TGCGCCAGCAGCTGGGGCTCGGCTTCTGGGACTAGCGGGAGTATATGGGGCACAGATACGCAGTATTTT.

V usage is TRBV5-8 and J usage is TRBJ1-6; the D is unclear. The CDR3 consists of 15 residues. Germline lookup yields CDR1 SGHTS and CDR2 YDEGEE. V dropped 3 bases and J dropped 9 bases, with 16 bases sitting between them. The CDR3 loop reads CASSSTSRAGSPLHF. CDR3 sequence (DNA): TGTGCCAGCAGCTCAACATCAAGAGCGGGTTCACCCCTCCACTTT.

This clone was observed a handful of times. The rearrangement joins TRBV6-6 to TRBJ1-4, with unresolved D. Trimming cost V 10 bases and J 1 base, with 13 bases left between them. The CDR3 runs to 14 residues. Germline CDR1 MNHNY, CDR2 SVGAGI (reference sequence). CDR3 coding DNA: TGTGCCACAAACAGCGCGGGAACTAATGAAAAACTGTTTTTT. Protein: CATNSAGTNEKLFF.

The chain employs TRBV19 and TRBJ1-1; a weak D match, TRBD1 (5 bases). V was clipped by 9 bases and J by 11 bases, with 16 bases between them. Germline CDR1 is LNHDA and CDR2 is SQIVND (reference sequence). The CDR3 covers 11 residues. The CDR3 DNA sequence: TGTGCCAGCGGAATCATGGGGGGGGCTTTCTTT. Protein product: CASGIMGGAFF.